A single sample gave rise to the 23 T cell receptor beta chains below, sequenced in a study of T cells in Graves' hyperthyroidism and ophthalmopathy. From RNA transcripts, TCR beta CDR3 regions were amplified. First-round RT-PCR of the TCR CDR3 relied on the HTBI primer set. TCRdb redid the calling of the multiplex PCR reads with MiXCR, one entry per CDR3 protein. The sample includes some 500,000 distinct CDR3 sequences, roughly a quarter of them seen just once. Sequenced input: blood. All receptors come from a woman aged 25 to 45 with Graves' ophthalmopathy.

This clonotype was seen at least ten times. This chain joins TRBV6-2 or TRBV6-3 and TRBJ1-1; 8 bases map to TRBD1. Germline CDR1 and CDR2: MNHEY and SVGEGT. V dropped 2 bases and J dropped 3; count of bases not matched to a gene: 14. This CDR3 is 18 amino acids long. The CDR3 sequence: CASSYAPDRVVGDTEAFF. CDR3 in DNA: TGTGCCAGCAGTTACGCCCCGGACAGGGTGGTAGGGGACACTGAAGCTTTCTTT.

This clonotype was seen many times. The chain is built from TRBV19 and TRBJ1-1; 8 positions match TRBD1. This CDR3 region has 14 residues. Looked up from germline, CDR1 is LNHDA and CDR2 is SQIVND (reference sequence). V trimming: 6 bases; J trimming: 3 bases; junction bases outside the gene matches: 6. In nucleotides, the CDR3 is TGTGCCAGTAGCACAGAACAGGGGGACACTGAAGCTTTCTTT. Its translation is CASSTEQGDTEAFF. Supplemented by reference TRBV19 and TRBJ1-1, the full variable domain reads DGGITQSPKYLFRKEGQNVTLSCEQNLNHDAMYWYRQDPGQGLRLIYYSQIVNDFQKGDIAEGYSVSREKKESFPLTVTSAQKNPTAFYLCASSTEQGDTEAFFGQGTRLTVV.

The rearrangement uses TRBV2 and TRBJ1-5, with a weak D call TRBD1 (6 bases). CDR3 length: 14 amino acids. The ends were cut back, 6 bases at V and 2 bases at J, with 11 bases in the middle. Per germline, CDR1 SNHLY and CDR2 FYNNEI. CDR3: CASRGGQRNQPQHF. CDR3 coding DNA: TGTGCCAGCAGGGGTGGACAGCGCAATCAGCCCCAGCATTTT.

Remarks on this clonotype: A much more abundant neighbour one base away suggests this may be a read error. No conserved phenylalanine or tryptophan ends this CDR3, so it is likely a read error. The chain couples TRBV25-1 to TRBJ1-2, with D possibly matching TRBD1 (6 bases). This CDR3 is 15 amino acids long. CDR1 is MGHDK and CDR2 is SYGVNS in the germline V gene. V lost 6 bases and J lost 3, with 17 bases in between. The CDR3 reads CASSSSGTPYYGYTV. For the CDR3, the DNA is TGTGCCAGCAGCTCCTCCGGGACACCCTACTATGGCTACACCGTC.

Ten or more counts support this clonotype. The chain has TRBV29-1 and TRBJ2-7, with 7 bases identical to TRBD2. The V gene's germline CDR1 is SQVTM and CDR2 ANQGSEA. The CDR3 length is 12 residues. Unmatched junction bases numbered 8, after V lost 4 bases and J lost 8 bases. In nucleotides, the CDR3 is TGCAGCGTTGTCCCAGGAAGCGGGAAGCAGTACTTC. Encoded protein: CSVVPGSGKQYF.

This clonotype was counted many times. This chain uses TRBV12-3 or TRBV12-4 with TRBJ1-1; D is uncertain. The length of the CDR3 is 15 residues. Trimming shortened V by 5 bases and J by 0 bases, and 13 bases separated the two germline ends. CDR3 DNA sequence: TGTGCCAGCAGTCCTTCATACGGGTTGAACACTGAAGCTTTCTTT. This encodes CASSPSYGLNTEAFF.

The chain uses TRBV12-3 or TRBV12-4 and TRBJ2-5; tentatively, D is TRBD1 (6 bases). V dropped 2 bases and J dropped 1 base, with 11 bases sitting between them. This CDR3 has 15 residues. For the CDR3, the DNA is TGTGCCAGCAGTTTATCAGGGGCAGCCCAAGAGACCCAGTACTTC. Residues: CASSLSGAAQETQYF.

The table lists this clonotype with a few counts. The chain is built from TRBV30 and TRBJ1-1; tentative D call: TRBD1 (5 bases). V was trimmed by 4 bases and J by 0 bases, leaving 21 bases between them. The CDR3 length is 17 residues. In germline, CDR1 is GTSNPN, CDR2 SVGIG (reference sequence). CDR3 in amino acids: CAWIAERTNTLNTEAFF. Written as DNA, the CDR3 is TGTGCCTGGATTGCCGAAAGGACAAACACTTTGAACACTGAAGCTTTCTTT.

This clonotype showed up many times. The chain has TRBV6-5 and TRBJ1-1; possible D gene TRBD1, 6 bases. V was clipped by 0 bases and J by 1 base, with 9 bases between them. Germline CDR1 is MNHEY and CDR2 is SVGAGI. This CDR3 is 15 amino acids long. This CDR3 is CASSYSRGANTEAFF. The CDR3 coding sequence is TGTGCCAGCAGTTACTCGCGGGGGGCGAACACTGAAGCTTTCTTT.

The chain has TRBV9 and TRBJ2-5, with D perhaps TRBD2 (5 bases). V dropped 2 bases and J dropped 4 bases, with 12 bases sitting between them. Germline V CDR1 and CDR2: SGDLS, YYNGEE. The CDR3 runs 14 residues. The DNA of the CDR3 is TGTGCCAGCAGCGTGGGCGAGGGTGTAGAGACCCAGTACTTC. This codes for CASSVGEGVETQYF. Variable domain in full (rest from reference TRBV9 and TRBJ2-5): DSGVTQTPKHLITATGQRVTLRCSPRSGDLSVYWYQQSLDQGLQFLIQYYNGEERAKGNILERFSAQQFPDLHSELNLSSLELGDSALYFCASSVGEGVETQYFGPGTRLLVL.

This clonotype was detected many times. This chain connects TRBV7-9 to TRBJ1-2; no clear D gene. Trimming left V 4 bases short and J 4 bases short, with 19 bases between. CDR3 length: 16 residues. Germline V lookup: CDR1 SEHNR, CDR2 FQNEAQ (reference sequence). CDR3 region: CASSYSSREVFYGYTF. In DNA form, the CDR3 reads TGTGCCAGCAGCTATAGTTCGAGGGAGGTTTTCTATGGCTACACCTTC.

The chain combines TRBV3-1 with TRBJ1-5; D is undetermined. Per germline, CDR1 LGHDT and CDR2 YNNKEL (reference sequence). This CDR3 has 14 amino acids. With 2 bases removed from V and 3 bases from J, the gap between germline ends came to 8 bases. CDR3 region: CASSQFTDNQPQHF. The DNA for the CDR3 is TGTGCCAGCAGCCAATTTACAGACAATCAGCCCCAGCATTTT.

This clonotype was counted between two and nine times. This chain joins TRBV5-1 and TRBJ2-2; D gene uncertain. This CDR3 has 15 amino acids. V lost 2 bases to trimming and J lost 1 base, with 9 bases between them. CDR1 SGHRS and CDR2 YFSETQ come from the germline V gene. The DNA of the CDR3 is TGCGCCAGCAGCTTCAACCTAAGGAACACCGGGGAGCTGTTTTTT. Translation gives CASSFNLRNTGELFF.

V gene TRBV10-3 combines with J gene TRBJ2-7, with 11 bases matching TRBD1. Germline CDR1 ENHRY, CDR2 SYGVKD. The CDR3 is made up of 14 amino acids. V trimming: 3 bases; J trimming: 7 bases; junction bases outside the gene matches: 5. The CDR3 region is CAISDRTGGNEQYF. The DNA of the CDR3 is TGTGCCATCAGTGATAGGACAGGGGGCAATGAGCAGTACTTC.

In its sample, this clonotype was seen many times. This chain uses TRBV6-1 with TRBJ1-1; 8 positions agree with TRBD1. The junction had 8 bases not matched to a gene; V was cut back by 4 bases and J by 4 bases. This CDR3 comprises 15 residues. Germline assignment: CDR1 MNHNS and CDR2 SASEGT. CDR3 nucleotides: TGTGCCAGCAGTGGCCAGGGGGCAGGAAGCACTGAAGCTTTCTTT. Translating gives CASSGQGAGSTEAFF.

This clonotype has a count of ten or more. The chain joins TRBV27 to TRBJ1-5; 7 nucleotides line up with TRBD1. The J segment lost 0 bases and the V segment lost 8 bases, leaving 10 bases of the junction unmatched. Germline CDR1 reads MNHEY; CDR2 reads SMNVEV (reference sequence). The CDR3 totals 16 residues. For the CDR3, the DNA is TGTGCCAGCGGAAGACAGGGACTTTATAGCAATCAGCCCCAGCATTTT. It yields the protein CASGRQGLYSNQPQHF.

In its sample, this clonotype was seen many times. The chain combines TRBV29-1 with TRBJ2-7; TRBD1 aligns across 7 bases. The CDR3 is 12 amino acids. The trim removed 4 bases at V and 2 bases at J, leaving 2 bases unmatched. The V gene's germline CDR1 is SQVTM and CDR2 ANQGSEA. This CDR3 reads CSVVTGAYEQYF. CDR3 coding DNA: TGCAGCGTTGTTACAGGGGCCTACGAGCAGTACTTC.

The chain joins TRBV6-2 or TRBV6-3 to TRBJ2-7; D unclear. The CDR3 loop spans 13 amino acids. V was pared by 3 bases and J by 3 bases, with 9 bases between. Germline loops: CDR1 MNHEY, CDR2 SVGEGT. CDR3 in DNA: TGTGCCAGCAGTTATAATAGGGACTACGAGCAGTACTTC. It is translated as CASSYNRDYEQYF.

This sequence joins TRBV6-2 or TRBV6-3 and TRBJ1-1, with TRBD1 as a possible D gene (6 bases). The CDR3 is 14 amino acids. In germline, CDR1 is MNHEY, CDR2 SVGEGT. Trimming stripped 8 bases from V and 5 bases from J, with 18 bases between. The CDR3 DNA is TGTGCCAGCTCTCAAGAGGGAGGGGGGACTGAAGCTTTCTTT. Its translation is CASSQEGGGTEAFF.

This clonotype was observed many times. The chain uses TRBV7-2 and TRBJ2-5; no reliable D call. CDR3 length equals 12 residues. Germline V gene lookup returns CDR1 SGHTA and CDR2 FQGNSA. Trimming shortened V by 2 bases and J by 2 bases, and 3 bases separated the two germline ends. CDR3 residues: CASSLHQETQYF. Written as DNA, the CDR3 is TGTGCCAGCAGCTTACATCAAGAGACCCAGTACTTC. Filled out from reference TRBV7-2 and TRBJ2-5, the complete variable domain reads GAGVSQSPSNKVTEKGKDVELRCDPISGHTALYWYRQSLGQGLEFLIYFQGNSAPDKSGLPSDRFSAERTGGSVSTLTIQRTQQEDSAVYLCASSLHQETQYFGPGTRLLVL.

Many counts were recorded for this clonotype. An end of the junction does not agree with germline; a read error may underlie this. The chain links TRBV12-3 or TRBV12-4 to TRBJ2-5; D gene ambiguous. The CDR3 spans 13 residues. The CDR3 bases are TGTGCCAGCAGCTTAGGGATACAAGAGACCCAGTACTTC. This sequence encodes CASSLGIQETQYF.

This clonotype appeared many times. The CDR3 sequence: CASSFEGQGYYEQYF. The CDR3 DNA reads as TGTGCCAGCAGTTTCGAGGGACAGGGCTACTACGAGCAGTACTTC. The chain uses TRBV27 and TRBJ2-7; 9 bases line up with TRBD1. V lost 3 bases to trimming and J lost 3 bases; unmatched junction nucleotides: 6. There are 15 residues in the CDR3. Germline values: CDR1 MNHEY, CDR2 SMNVEV (reference sequence).

This clonotype was counted ten times or more. The chain links TRBV13 to TRBJ1-2; D is unclear. Trimming shortened V by 4 bases and J by 4 bases, and 13 bases separated the two germline ends. Per germline, CDR1 PRHDT and CDR2 FYEKMQ (reference sequence). The CDR3 is made up of 14 amino acids. The CDR3: CASSSFQASYGYTF. Written as DNA, the CDR3 is TGTGCCAGCAGCTCCTTCCAGGCCTCCTATGGCTACACCTTC.